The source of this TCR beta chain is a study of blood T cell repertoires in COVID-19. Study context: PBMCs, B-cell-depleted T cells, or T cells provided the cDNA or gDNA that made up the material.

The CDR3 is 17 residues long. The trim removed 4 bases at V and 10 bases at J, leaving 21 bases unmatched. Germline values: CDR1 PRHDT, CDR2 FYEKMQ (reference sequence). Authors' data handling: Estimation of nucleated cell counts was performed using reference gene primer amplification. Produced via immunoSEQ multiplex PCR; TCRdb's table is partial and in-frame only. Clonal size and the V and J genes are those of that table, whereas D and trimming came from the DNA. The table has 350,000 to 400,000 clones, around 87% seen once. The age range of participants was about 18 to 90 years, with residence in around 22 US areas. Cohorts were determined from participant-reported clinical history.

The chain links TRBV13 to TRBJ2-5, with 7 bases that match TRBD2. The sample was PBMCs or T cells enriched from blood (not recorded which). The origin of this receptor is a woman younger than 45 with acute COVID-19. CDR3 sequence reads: CASSSLLAAGAVRGQYF. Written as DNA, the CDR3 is TGTGCCAGCAGCTCACTTCTAGCGGCCGGCGCGGTTCGGGGCCAGTACTTC.